The 19 T cell receptor beta chains below all came from one sample that was sequenced in a study of response to subunit inactivated influenza vaccine. TCRdb passed the RT-PCR reads through MiXCR, listing each CDR3 protein once. Among around 850,000 distinct CDR3 sequences listed, roughly 20% were seen once. The specimen was PBMCs from blood, collected more than 4 days after vaccination. The receptors were sampled from a man aged 45-65 years who received an inactivated influenza vaccine.

This chain connects TRBV7-9 to TRBJ2-1, with TRBD2 matching 15 bases. Unmatched junction bases numbered 7, after V lost 6 bases and J lost 4 bases. This CDR3 has 17 amino acids. Germline values: CDR1 SEHNR, CDR2 FQNEAQ (reference sequence). The CDR3 sequence: CASRGLAGGLRYNEQFF. The CDR3 DNA follows: TGTGCCAGCAGAGGACTAGCGGGAGGGTTAAGATACAATGAGCAGTTCTTC.

The sample holds a few counts of this clonotype. CDR3 sequence: CASSQGAGGSYNEQFF. Written as DNA, the CDR3 is TGTGCCAGCAGCCAGGGTGCGGGGGGCTCCTACAATGAGCAGTTCTTC. The genes are TRBV4-2 and TRBJ2-1; 8 bases align to TRBD2. This CDR3 comprises 16 residues. V shed 3 bases, J shed 0 bases, and the junction held 4 bases outside the gene matches. CDR1 and CDR2 (germline): LGHNA, YNFKEQ.

This clonotype has only a few counts. This chain's CDR3 is CASSFVIGRNEDTQYF. CDR3 nucleotides: TGTGCCAGCAGTTTTGTCATCGGACGGAACGAGGATACGCAGTATTTT. V and J are TRBV12-3 or TRBV12-4 and TRBJ2-3; D is ambiguous. Deletions cut 3 bases from V and 6 bases from J, with 19 bases between. This CDR3 is built from 16 residues.

The chain is built from TRBV20-1 and TRBJ2-5, with D possibly called TRBD1 or TRBD2 (5 bases each). The CDR3 sequence is 16 residues long. Trimming stripped 6 bases from V and 6 bases from J, with 26 bases between. In germline, CDR1 is DFQATT, CDR2 SNEGSKA (reference sequence). CDR3 residues: CSASPSTGWGKQTQYF. Written as DNA, the CDR3 is TGCAGTGCAAGCCCCTCCACAGGATGGGGGAAGCAGACCCAGTACTTC.

The sample holds a few counts of this clonotype. The chain's CDR3 is CATSEGGPYNEQFF. CDR3 DNA sequence: TGTGCCACCAGTGAAGGGGGGCCCTACAATGAGCAGTTCTTC. The V gene is TRBV24-1, the J gene TRBJ2-1, with D perhaps given as TRBD1 or TRBD2 (6 bases each). Germline CDR1 and CDR2: KGHDR and SFDVKD. This CDR3 spans 14 amino acids. The V end lost 4 bases, the J end lost 2 bases, and 8 bases lay between the germline ends.

The chain employs TRBV6-5 and TRBJ2-5; D unresolved. The CDR3 length is 14 residues. Germline V gene sequence: CDR1 MNHEY, CDR2 SVGAGI. Trimming took 0 bases from V and 5 from J, leaving 10 bases between them. The CDR3 loop is CASSYSRGIETQYF. The CDR3, as DNA: TGTGCCAGCAGTTACTCGAGAGGTATCGAGACCCAGTACTTC.

The table lists this clonotype with a count of one. Relative to the germline gene, one junction end is altered; a read error may explain this. The J gene is TRBJ2-5, the V gene TRBV12-3 or TRBV12-4; 11 positions match TRBD2. The CDR3 is 15 residues long. The CDR3 nucleotides are TGTGCCAGCAGTCTAGCGGGGGGAATAAAAGAGACCCAGTACTTC. Its translation is CASSLAGGIKETQYF.

This clonotype appeared a few times. The chain is built from TRBV10-3 and TRBJ2-1; D unclear. The germline V and J ends were trimmed by 4 bases and 7 bases, with 8 bases remaining between them. The CDR3 consists of 12 residues. Germline V gene data show CDR1 as ENHRY and CDR2 as SYGVKD. DNA for the CDR3: TGTGCCATCAGTGTCCTCCTTAATGAGCAGTTCTTC. Protein product: CAISVLLNEQFF.

This clonotype turned up a few times. V and J are TRBV11-2 and TRBJ1-2, with D perhaps TRBD1 (5 bases). CDR3 length equals 15 residues. V shed 5 bases and J shed 4 bases, with 17 bases lying between them. Germline lookup yields CDR1 SGHAT and CDR2 FQNNGV. This CDR3 is CASSPLGGLAYGYTF. Written as DNA, the CDR3 is TGTGCCAGCAGCCCGTTGGGGGGGTTAGCCTATGGCTACACCTTC.

V gene TRBV5-1 combines with J gene TRBJ2-1, with TRBD2 matching over 7 bases. From germline, CDR1 is SGHRS and CDR2 YFSETQ. V lost 2 bases and J lost 8; bases outside the gene matches: 4. The CDR3 loop spans 13 amino acids. The DNA of the CDR3 is TGCGCCAGCAGCTTTCCGGGGGGTTATGAGCAGTTCTTC. Protein product: CASSFPGGYEQFF.

The CDR3 DNA sequence: TGTGCCAGCAGTTTGTTCGGGGGGTCCTACGAGCAGTACTTC. It specifies CASSLFGGSYEQYF. The chain joins TRBV28 to TRBJ2-7; the match to TRBD2 covers 7 bases. The germline V gene has CDR1 MDHEN and CDR2 SYDVKM. The CDR3 has 14 residues. J was trimmed by 1 base and V by 3 bases; bases with no gene match: 3.

The V and J genes are TRBV12-3 or TRBV12-4 and TRBJ2-3; no reliable D call. V dropped 6 bases and J dropped 3 bases, with 10 bases sitting between them. The CDR3 is made up of 13 amino acids. The CDR3: CASRYAETDTQYF. Here the CDR3 DNA reads TGTGCCAGCAGGTACGCCGAGACAGATACGCAGTATTTT.

In this sample, this clonotype turned up a few times. The V call is TRBV20-1, the J call TRBJ1-4; 9 nucleotides align to TRBD1. Germline CDR1 DFQATT, CDR2 SNEGSKA (reference sequence). V was pared by 0 bases and J by 8 bases, with 7 bases of the junction left unmatched. CDR3 length equals 15 residues. CDR3 protein: CSARDLGQGREKLFF. CDR3 coding DNA: TGCAGTGCTAGAGACCTAGGACAGGGGAGAGAAAAACTGTTTTTT.

This clonotype was counted at least ten times. At one boundary the junction diverges from the germline segment, which might be a read error. The rearrangement uses TRBV12-3 or TRBV12-4 and TRBJ2-3; 7 bases agree with TRBD2. The CDR3 contains 15 residues. The CDR3 region is CASSIAGYSTDTQYF. CDR3 coding DNA: TGTGCCAGCAGTATAGCGGGCTACAGCACAGATACGCAGTATTTT.

This clonotype has a handful of counts. The rearrangement links TRBV7-2 to TRBJ1-4; D possibly corresponds to TRBD1 (5 bases). This CDR3 is built from 15 residues. V was trimmed by 0 bases and J by 8 bases, leaving 13 bases between them. The germline CDR1 and CDR2 sequences are SGHTA and FQGNSA. In DNA, the CDR3 is TGTGCCAGCAGCTTAGCGCGCAGGGTAGGGGAAAAACTGTTTTTT. Its translation: CASSLARRVGEKLFF.

The V gene is TRBV7-8, the J gene TRBJ2-5; D possibly corresponds to TRBD1 (6 bases). CDR1 SGHVS and CDR2 FQNEAQ come from the germline V gene. The V and J ends lost 5 bases and 2 bases respectively, with 9 bases between them. This CDR3 is built from 13 residues. The CDR3 nucleotides are TGTGCCAGCAGCAAGGGGACACAAGAGACCCAGTACTTC. It is translated as CASSKGTQETQYF.

CDR3 bases: TGTGCCAGCAGCTTAAATCTTTGGGGGTACGAGCAGTACTTC. Residues: CASSLNLWGYEQYF. The chain is built from TRBV7-2 and TRBJ2-7; D is possibly TRBD1 or TRBD2 (5 bases each). Trimming cost V 2 bases and J 4 bases, with 12 bases left between them. This CDR3 has 14 residues. Per germline, CDR1 SGHTA and CDR2 FQGNSA.

This clonotype was observed a handful of times. This sequence joins TRBV9 and TRBJ1-1; D uncertain. The CDR3 runs to 15 residues. The V gene's germline CDR1 is SGDLS and CDR2 YYNGEE. V gave up 4 bases and J gave up 1 base, with 14 bases separating them. The CDR3 DNA reads as TGTGCCAGCAGCCCTTTGCAGAACCCGAACACTGAAGCTTTCTTT. Its translation: CASSPLQNPNTEAFF.

V is TRBV12-3 or TRBV12-4 and J is TRBJ2-7; the D is unclear. The V gene lost 4 bases and the J gene lost 2 bases, with 12 bases spanning the gap. There are 14 residues in the CDR3. CDR3: CASSSKQWTYEQYF. The CDR3 coding sequence is TGTGCCAGCAGTTCAAAACAGTGGACCTACGAGCAGTACTTC.